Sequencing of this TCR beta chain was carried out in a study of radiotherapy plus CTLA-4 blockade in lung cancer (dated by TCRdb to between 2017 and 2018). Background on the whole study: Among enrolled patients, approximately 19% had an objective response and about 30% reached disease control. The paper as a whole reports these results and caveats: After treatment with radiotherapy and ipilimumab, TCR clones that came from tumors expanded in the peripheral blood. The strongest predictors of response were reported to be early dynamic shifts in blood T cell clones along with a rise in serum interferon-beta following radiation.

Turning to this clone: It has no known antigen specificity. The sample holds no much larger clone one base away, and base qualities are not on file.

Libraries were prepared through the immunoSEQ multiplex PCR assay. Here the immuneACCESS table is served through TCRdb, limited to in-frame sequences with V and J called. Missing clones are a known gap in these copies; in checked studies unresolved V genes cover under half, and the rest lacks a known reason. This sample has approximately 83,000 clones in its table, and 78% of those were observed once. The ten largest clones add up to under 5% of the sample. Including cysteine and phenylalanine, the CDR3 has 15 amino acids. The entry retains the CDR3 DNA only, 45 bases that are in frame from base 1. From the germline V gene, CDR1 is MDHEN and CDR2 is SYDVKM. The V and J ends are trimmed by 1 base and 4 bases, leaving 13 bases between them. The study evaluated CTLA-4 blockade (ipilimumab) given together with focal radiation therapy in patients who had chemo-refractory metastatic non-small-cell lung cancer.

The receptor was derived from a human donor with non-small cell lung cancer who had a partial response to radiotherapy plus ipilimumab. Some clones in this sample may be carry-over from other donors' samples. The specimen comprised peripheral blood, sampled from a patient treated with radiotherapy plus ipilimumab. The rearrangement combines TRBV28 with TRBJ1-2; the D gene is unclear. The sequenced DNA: TGTGCCAGCAGTTTATCCGGGGAGAGGAGCTATGGCTACACCTTC. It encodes CASSLSGERSYGYTF.